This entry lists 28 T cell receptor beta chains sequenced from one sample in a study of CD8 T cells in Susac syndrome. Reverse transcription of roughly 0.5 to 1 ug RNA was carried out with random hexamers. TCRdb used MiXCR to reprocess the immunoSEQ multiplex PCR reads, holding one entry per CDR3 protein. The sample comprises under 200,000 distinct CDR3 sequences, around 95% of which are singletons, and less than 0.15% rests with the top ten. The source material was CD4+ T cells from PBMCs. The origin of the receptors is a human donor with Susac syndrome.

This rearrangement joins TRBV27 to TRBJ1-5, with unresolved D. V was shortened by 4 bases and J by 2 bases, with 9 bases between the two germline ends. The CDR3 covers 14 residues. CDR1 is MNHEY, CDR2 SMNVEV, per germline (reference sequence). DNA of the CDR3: TGTGCCAGCAGTTCTCGGAGGGGCAATCAGCCCCAGCATTTT. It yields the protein CASSSRRGNQPQHF.

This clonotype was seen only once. CDR3 in amino acids: CASSYSKIVNEQFF. CDR3 in DNA: TGTGCCAGCAGTTACTCGAAAATAGTCAATGAGCAGTTCTTC. V is TRBV6-2 or TRBV6-3 and J is TRBJ2-1, with D unresolved. The CDR3 is made up of 14 amino acids. Germline CDR1 MNHEY, CDR2 SVGEGT. The V end was cut by 0 bases, the J end by 6 bases, with 9 bases between.

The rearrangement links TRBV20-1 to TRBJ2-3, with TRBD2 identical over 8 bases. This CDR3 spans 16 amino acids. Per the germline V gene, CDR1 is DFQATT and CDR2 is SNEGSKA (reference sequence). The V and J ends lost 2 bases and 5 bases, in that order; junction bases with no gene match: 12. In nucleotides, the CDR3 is TGCAGTGCTAGACCCATAACGGGGGGGCTCGAAGATACGCAGTATTTT. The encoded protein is CSARPITGGLEDTQYF.

CDR3 nucleotides: TGCAGTGCTCCCTTAGGCGTAGTGACTCCGCAGTATTTT. This gives the protein CSAPLGVVTPQYF. The chain carries TRBV20-1 and TRBJ2-3, with D unclear. The V end was cut by 5 bases, the J end by 10 bases, with 19 bases between. CDR3 size: 13 residues. Per germline, CDR1 DFQATT and CDR2 SNEGSKA (reference sequence).

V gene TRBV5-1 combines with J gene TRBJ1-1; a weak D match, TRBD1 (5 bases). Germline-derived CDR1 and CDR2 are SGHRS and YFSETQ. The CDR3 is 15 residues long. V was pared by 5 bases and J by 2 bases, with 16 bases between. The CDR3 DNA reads TGCGCCAGCAGGCACGGTGGGGGGATAAACACTGAAGCTTTCTTT. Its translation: CASRHGGGINTEAFF.

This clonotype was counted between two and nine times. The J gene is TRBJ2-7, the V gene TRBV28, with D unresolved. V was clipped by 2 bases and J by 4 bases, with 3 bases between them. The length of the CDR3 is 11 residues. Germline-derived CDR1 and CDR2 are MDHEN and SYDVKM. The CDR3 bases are TGTGCCAGCAGTTTAGAGTACGAGCAGTACTTC. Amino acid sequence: CASSLEYEQYF.

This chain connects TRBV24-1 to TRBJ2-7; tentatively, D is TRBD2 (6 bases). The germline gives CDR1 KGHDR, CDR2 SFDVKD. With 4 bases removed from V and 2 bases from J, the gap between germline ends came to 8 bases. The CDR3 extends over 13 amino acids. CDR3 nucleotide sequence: TGTGCCACCAGTGAAGCTAGCGCCTACGAGCAGTACTTC. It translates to CATSEASAYEQYF.

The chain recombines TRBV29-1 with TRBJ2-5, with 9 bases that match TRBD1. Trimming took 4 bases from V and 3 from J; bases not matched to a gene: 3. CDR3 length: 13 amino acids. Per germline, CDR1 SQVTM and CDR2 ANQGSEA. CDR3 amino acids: CSVVQGAEETQYF. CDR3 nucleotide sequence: TGCAGCGTTGTACAGGGGGCTGAAGAGACCCAGTACTTC.

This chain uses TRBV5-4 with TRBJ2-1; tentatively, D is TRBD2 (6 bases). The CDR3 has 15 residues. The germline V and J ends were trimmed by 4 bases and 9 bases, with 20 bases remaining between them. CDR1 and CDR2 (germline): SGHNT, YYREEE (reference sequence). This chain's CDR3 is CASSVGTPGPAEQFF. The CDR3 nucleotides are TGTGCCAGCAGCGTCGGGACTCCAGGCCCGGCTGAGCAGTTCTTC.

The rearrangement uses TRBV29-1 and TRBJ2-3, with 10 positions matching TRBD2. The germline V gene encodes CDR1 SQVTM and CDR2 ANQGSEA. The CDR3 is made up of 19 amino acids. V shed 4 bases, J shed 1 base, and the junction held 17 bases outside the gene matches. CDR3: CSVVGEREGLFRGTDTQYF. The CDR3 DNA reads TGCAGCGTTGTTGGGGAGCGGGAGGGCCTGTTCCGCGGCACAGATACGCAGTATTTT.

The CDR3 here is CASSGTGFNGETQYF. The CDR3 nucleotides are TGTGCCAGCAGCGGGACAGGGTTTAATGGAGAGACCCAGTACTTC. V is TRBV9 and J is TRBJ2-5; 8 bases line up with TRBD1. The CDR3 totals 15 residues. V lost 3 bases and J lost 4; bases outside the gene matches: 8. CDR1 and CDR2 (germline): SGDLS, YYNGEE. Full variable domain (outside the CDR3, taken from reference TRBV9 and TRBJ2-5): DSGVTQTPKHLITATGQRVTLRCSPRSGDLSVYWYQQSLDQGLQFLIQYYNGEERAKGNILERFSAQQFPDLHSELNLSSLELGDSALYFCASSGTGFNGETQYFGPGTRLLVL.

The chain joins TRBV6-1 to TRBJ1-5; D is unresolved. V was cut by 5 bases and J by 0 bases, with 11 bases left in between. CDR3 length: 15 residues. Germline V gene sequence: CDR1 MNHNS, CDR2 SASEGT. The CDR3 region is CASSPVPDSNQPQHF. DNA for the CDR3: TGTGCCAGCAGTCCAGTTCCCGATAGCAATCAGCCCCAGCATTTT.

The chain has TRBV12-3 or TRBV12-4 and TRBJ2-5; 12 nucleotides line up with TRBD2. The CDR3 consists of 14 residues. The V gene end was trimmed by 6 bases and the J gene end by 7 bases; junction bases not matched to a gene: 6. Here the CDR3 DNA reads TGTGCCAGCAGGACGACTAGCGGGAGTGGGACCCAGTACTTC. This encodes CASRTTSGSGTQYF.

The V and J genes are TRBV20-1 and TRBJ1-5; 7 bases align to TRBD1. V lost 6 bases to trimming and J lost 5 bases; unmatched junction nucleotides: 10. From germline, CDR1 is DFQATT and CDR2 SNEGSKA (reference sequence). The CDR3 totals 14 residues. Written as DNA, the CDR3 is TGCAGTGCCAAAGGGGGCACCGGGCATCAGCCCCAGCATTTT. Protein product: CSAKGGTGHQPQHF.

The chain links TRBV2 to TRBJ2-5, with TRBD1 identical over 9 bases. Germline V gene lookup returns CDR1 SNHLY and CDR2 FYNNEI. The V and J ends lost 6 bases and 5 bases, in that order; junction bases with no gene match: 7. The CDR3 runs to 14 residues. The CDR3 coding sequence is TGTGCCAGCAGGTCCGGGACAGGGACGGAGACCCAGTACTTC. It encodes CASRSGTGTETQYF.

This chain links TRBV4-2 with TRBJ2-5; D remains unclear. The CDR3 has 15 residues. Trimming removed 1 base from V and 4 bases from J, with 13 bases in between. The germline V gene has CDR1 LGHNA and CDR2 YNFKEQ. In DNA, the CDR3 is TGTGCCAGCAGCCAAGCAATAGGGCGGAGAGAGACCCAGTACTTC. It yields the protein CASSQAIGRRETQYF.

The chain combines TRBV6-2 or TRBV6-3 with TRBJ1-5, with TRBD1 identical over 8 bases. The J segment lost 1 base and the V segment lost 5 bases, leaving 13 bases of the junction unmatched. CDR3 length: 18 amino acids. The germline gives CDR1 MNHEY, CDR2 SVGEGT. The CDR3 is CASSQRDRLVRSNQPQHF. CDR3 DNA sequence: TGTGCCAGCAGTCAGCGGGACAGGCTCGTTAGAAGCAATCAGCCCCAGCATTTT.

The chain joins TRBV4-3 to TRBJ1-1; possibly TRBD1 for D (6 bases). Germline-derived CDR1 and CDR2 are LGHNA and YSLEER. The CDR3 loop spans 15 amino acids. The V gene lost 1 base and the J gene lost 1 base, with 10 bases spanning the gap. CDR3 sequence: CASSQVVGANTEAFF. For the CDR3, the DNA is TGCGCCAGCAGCCAAGTTGTGGGGGCGAACACTGAAGCTTTCTTT.

This CDR3 is CASSSRESPTDTQYF. CDR3 nucleotides: TGTGCCAGCAGCTCGCGGGAGTCCCCCACAGATACGCAGTATTTT. This chain joins TRBV11-1 and TRBJ2-3, with 7 bases lining up with TRBD2. Germline trimming cut 4 bases from V and 2 bases from J; bases unmatched to any gene: 6. Germline V gene data show CDR1 as SGHAT and CDR2 as FQDESV (reference sequence). The CDR3 spans 15 residues.

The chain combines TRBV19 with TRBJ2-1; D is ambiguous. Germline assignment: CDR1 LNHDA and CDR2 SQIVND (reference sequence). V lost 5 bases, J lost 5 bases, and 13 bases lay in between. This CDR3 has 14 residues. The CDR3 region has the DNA TGTGCCAGTAGTCCAGGCCCTGCCAACAATGAGCAGTTCTTC. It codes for CASSPGPANNEQFF. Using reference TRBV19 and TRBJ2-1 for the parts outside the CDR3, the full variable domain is DGGITQSPKYLFRKEGQNVTLSCEQNLNHDAMYWYRQDPGQGLRLIYYSQIVNDFQKGDIAEGYSVSREKKESFPLTVTSAQKNPTAFYLCASSPGPANNEQFFGPGTRLTVL.

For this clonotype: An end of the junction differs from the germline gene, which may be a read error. The CDR3 nucleotides read TGTGCCAGCTCACCACCGGTCGGGCAGGCAGAGTTC. As protein: CASSPPVGQAEF. The J gene is TRBJ2-4, the V gene TRBV18, with no clear D. Per germline, CDR1 KGHSH and CDR2 LQKENI. The CDR3 contains 12 residues.

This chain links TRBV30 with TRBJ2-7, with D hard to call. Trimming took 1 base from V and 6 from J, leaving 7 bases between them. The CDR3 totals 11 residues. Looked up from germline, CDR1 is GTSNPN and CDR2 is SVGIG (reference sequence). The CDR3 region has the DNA TGTGCCTGGAGTGGGCTCTTCGAGCAGTACTTC. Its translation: CAWSGLFEQYF.

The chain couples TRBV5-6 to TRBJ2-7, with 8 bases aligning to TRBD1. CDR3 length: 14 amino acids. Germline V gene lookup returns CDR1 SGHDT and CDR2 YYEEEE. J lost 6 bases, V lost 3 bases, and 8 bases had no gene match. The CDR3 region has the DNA TGTGCCAGCAGCTGGGAACTGGACAGGGTCGAGCAGTACTTC. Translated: CASSWELDRVEQYF.

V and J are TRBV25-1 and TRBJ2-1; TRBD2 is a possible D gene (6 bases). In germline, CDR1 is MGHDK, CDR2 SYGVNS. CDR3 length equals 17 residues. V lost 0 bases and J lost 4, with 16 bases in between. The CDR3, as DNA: TGTGCCAGCAGTGAATATATTGGAGCGGGCAATTACAATGAGCAGTTCTTC. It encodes CASSEYIGAGNYNEQFF.

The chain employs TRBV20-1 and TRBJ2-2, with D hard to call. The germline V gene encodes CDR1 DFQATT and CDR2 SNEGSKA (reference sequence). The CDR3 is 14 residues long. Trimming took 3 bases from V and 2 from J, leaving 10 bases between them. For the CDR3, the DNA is TGCAGTGCTAGTTCCCAATCCAACACCGGGGAGCTGTTTTTT. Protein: CSASSQSNTGELFF.

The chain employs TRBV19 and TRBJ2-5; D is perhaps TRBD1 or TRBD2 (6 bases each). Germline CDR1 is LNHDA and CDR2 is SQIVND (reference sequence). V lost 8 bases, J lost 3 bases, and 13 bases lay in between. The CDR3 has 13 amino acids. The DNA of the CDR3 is TGTGCCAGTTACGGGGGCACCGAAGAGACCCAGTACTTC. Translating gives CASYGGTEETQYF.

CDR3 residues: CASSERRANTGELFF. CDR3 DNA sequence: TGTGCCAGCAGTGAGCGAAGAGCGAACACCGGGGAGCTGTTTTTT. The rearrangement joins TRBV2 to TRBJ2-2; D call uncertain. V lost 3 bases and J lost 0, with 8 bases in between. The CDR3 runs 15 residues. Germline-derived CDR1 and CDR2 are SNHLY and FYNNEI.

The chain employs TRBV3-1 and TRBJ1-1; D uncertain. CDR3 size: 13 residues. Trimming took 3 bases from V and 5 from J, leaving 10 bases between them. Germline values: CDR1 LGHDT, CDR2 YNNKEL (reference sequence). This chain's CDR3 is CASSQEGPTEAFF. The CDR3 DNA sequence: TGTGCCAGCAGCCAGGAGGGCCCGACTGAAGCTTTCTTT. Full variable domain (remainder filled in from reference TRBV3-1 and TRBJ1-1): DTAVSQTPKYLVTQMGNDKSIKCEQNLGHDTMYWYKQDSKKFLKIMFSYNNKELIINETVPNRFSPKSPDKAHLNLHINSLELGDSAVYFCASSQEGPTEAFFGQGTRLTVV.